Below, 22 T cell receptor beta chains from the same sample are listed, as sequenced in a study of blood T cell repertoires in COVID-19. This table comes from immunoSEQ multiplex PCR, and its TCRdb copy is limited to in-frame clones, with some not included. This sample has about 270,000 clones, with 70% to 90% found just once. The sequencing sample was made of PBMCs or T cells enriched from blood (not recorded which). These receptors were obtained from a woman aged 25-40 years with acute COVID-19.

The chain recombines TRBV7-9 with TRBJ2-2; 14 nucleotides match TRBD2. The CDR3 totals 16 residues. With 0 bases clipped from V and 6 bases from J, the junction kept 0 bases outside the gene matches. CDR1 SEHNR and CDR2 FQNEAQ come from the germline V gene (reference sequence). CDR3 sequence reads: CASSLATSGRAGELFF. CDR3 sequence (DNA): TGTGCCAGCAGCTTAGCGACTAGCGGGAGGGCCGGGGAGCTGTTTTTT.

This clone was found once. The rearrangement uses TRBV3-1 (or the pseudogene TRBV3-2) and TRBJ2-3, with D possibly matching TRBD2 (5 bases). V lost 0 bases and J 9 bases, leaving 7 bases between the germline ends. The CDR3 has 12 residues. The germline V gene has CDR1 LGHDT and CDR2 YNNKEL (reference sequence). The CDR3: CASSQDPGTQYF. In DNA form, the CDR3 reads TGTGCCAGCAGCCAAGATCCGGGGACGCAGTATTTT.

The chain employs TRBV5-4 and TRBJ2-7, with 10 bases fitting TRBD2. Trimming at V came to 4 bases and at J to 4 bases, leaving 5 bases not matched to a gene. Germline V gene data show CDR1 as SGHNT and CDR2 as YYREEE (reference sequence). This CDR3 has 14 residues. The chain's CDR3 is CASSPGTSVYEQYF. As DNA, the CDR3 is TGTGCCAGCAGCCCCGGGACTAGCGTATACGAGCAGTACTTC. Using reference TRBV5-4 and TRBJ2-7 for the parts outside the CDR3, the full variable domain is ETGVTQSPTHLIKTRGQQVTLRCSSQSGHNTVSWYQQALGQGPQFIFQYYREEENGRGNFPPRFSGLQFPNYSSELNVNALELDDSALYLCASSPGTSVYEQYFGPGTRLTVT.

The CDR3: CASSSGQGTEAFF. DNA of the CDR3: TGTGCCAGCAGTTCGGGACAGGGAACTGAAGCTTTCTTT. V and J are TRBV28 and TRBJ1-1; 9 bases agree with TRBD1. CDR1 is MDHEN, CDR2 SYDVKM, per germline. Losses at the gene ends were 4 bases for V and 5 bases for J; bases not matched to a gene: 2. The CDR3 covers 13 residues.

This clone was detected only once. This chain links TRBV7-8 with TRBJ2-2; the D gene is possibly TRBD1 (6 bases). The CDR3 contains 16 residues. Germline assignment: CDR1 SGHVS and CDR2 FQNEAQ. V was clipped by 1 base and J by 4 bases, with 13 bases between them. CDR3 sequence (DNA): TGTGCCAGCAGCTTAGATACAGGGTTAGTCACCGGGGAGCTGTTTTTT. It is translated as CASSLDTGLVTGELFF.

The gene calls are TRBV7-9 and TRBJ2-3; a weak D match, TRBD2 (5 bases). Between the trimmed V and J ends, which lost 5 bases and 2 bases, there was a span of 17 bases. Germline V gives CDR1 SEHNR, CDR2 FQNEAQ (reference sequence). The CDR3 is made up of 16 amino acids. The CDR3 nucleotides read TGTGCCAGCAGCCCGCCCAACGCGGGCGCCACAGATACGCAGTATTTT. Its protein product is CASSPPNAGATDTQYF.

CDR3 nucleotides: TGTGCCAGCAGCTTAACCCTGACAGGGGGCGCGCGGGGCTACACCTTC. It yields the protein CASSLTLTGGARGYTF. J is TRBJ1-2 and V is TRBV7-2; the match to TRBD1 covers 10 bases. Trimming took 2 bases from V and 8 from J; bases not matched to a gene: 11. This CDR3 has 16 residues. From germline, CDR1 is SGHTA and CDR2 FQGNSA.

As regards this clone: The sample holds other DNA sequences that translate to the same CDR3. The CDR3 nucleotides are TGTGCCAGCAGTTCCGGGAGTAACTATGGCTACACCTTC. Protein product: CASSSGSNYGYTF. The V gene is TRBV28, the J gene TRBJ1-2; D is uncertain. In germline, CDR1 is MDHEN, CDR2 SYDVKM. The ends were cut back, 4 bases at V and 1 base at J, with 7 bases in the middle. The CDR3 consists of 13 residues.

J is TRBJ2-5 and V is TRBV5-1, with TRBD2 identical over 12 bases. Germline CDR1 and CDR2: SGHRS and YFSETQ. After removal of 4 bases from V and 4 bases from J, the junction contained 2 bases not matched to a gene. This CDR3 region has 14 residues. CDR3 sequence reads: CASSVLAGGETQYF. The CDR3 coding sequence is TGCGCCAGCAGCGTACTAGCGGGAGGAGAGACCCAGTACTTC.

This chain joins TRBV9 and TRBJ2-1; D perhaps matches TRBD2 (5 bases). Germline CDR1 is SGDLS and CDR2 is YYNGEE. The CDR3 has 16 residues. V was clipped by 0 bases and J by 4 bases, with 14 bases between them. The CDR3 bases are TGTGCCAGCAGCGTAGATGCGGCGGGTGGTTACAATGAGCAGTTCTTC. This codes for CASSVDAAGGYNEQFF.

Remarks on this clone: An end of the junction differs from the germline gene, which may be a read error. The gene calls are TRBV19 and TRBJ1-4; tentatively, D is TRBD1 (5 bases). The germline V gene encodes CDR1 LNHDA and CDR2 SQIVND (reference sequence). The CDR3 spans 17 residues. CDR3 protein: CATSSEGGDATNEKLFF. The CDR3 DNA reads as TGTGCCACTAGTTCCGAGGGAGGGGACGCAACTAATGAAAAACTGTTTTTT. The whole variable domain, remainder taken from reference TRBV19 and TRBJ1-4, is DGGITQSPKYLFRKEGQNVTLSCEQNLNHDAMYWYRQDPGQGLRLIYYSQIVNDFQKGDIAEGYSVSREKKESFPLTVTSAQKNPTAFYLCATSSEGGDATNEKLFFGSGTQLSVL.

The chain carries TRBV5-1 and TRBJ2-2; the match to TRBD2 covers 15 bases. There are 15 residues in the CDR3. Germline-derived CDR1 and CDR2 are SGHRS and YFSETQ. After removal of 4 bases from V and 8 bases from J, the junction contained 3 bases not matched to a gene. Written as DNA, the CDR3 is TGCGCCAGCAGCGTGGGACTAGCGGGAGGAGGGGAGCTGTTTTTT. Translation: CASSVGLAGGGELFF.

The chain has TRBV27 and TRBJ2-1, with 9 nucleotides matching TRBD2. V trimming: 8 bases; J trimming: 9 bases; junction bases outside the gene matches: 17. Germline assignment: CDR1 MNHEY and CDR2 SMNVEV (reference sequence). This CDR3 is 16 amino acids long. The CDR3 reads CASRDLGGRAGIEQFF. CDR3 nucleotides: TGTGCCAGCCGGGACCTCGGCGGGAGGGCCGGCATTGAGCAGTTCTTC.

The chain links TRBV4-1 to TRBJ2-3, with 8 bases that match TRBD2. The CDR3 contains 15 residues. With 3 bases clipped from V and 3 bases from J, the junction kept 5 bases outside the gene matches. CDR1 and CDR2 from the germline V gene are MGHRA and YSYEKL. The CDR3 coding sequence is TGCGCCAGCAGCCACCTAGCGGGTATAACAGATACGCAGTATTTT. This codes for CASSHLAGITDTQYF.

This clone appeared a few times. The rearrangement uses TRBV14 and TRBJ2-1; D gene unclear. Germline-derived CDR1 and CDR2 are SGHDN and FVKESK. V dropped 3 bases and J dropped 7 bases, with 16 bases sitting between them. The CDR3 contains 15 residues. CDR3 nucleotide sequence: TGTGCCAGCAGCCATCTGAGAGTAGCCATGAATGAGCAGTTCTTC. As protein: CASSHLRVAMNEQFF.

The chain employs TRBV19 and TRBJ1-5, with D maybe TRBD1 (6 bases). Trimming took off 10 bases at V and 1 base at J, with 20 bases between the two ends. From germline, CDR1 is LNHDA and CDR2 SQIVND (reference sequence). The CDR3 consists of 16 residues. The CDR3 region has the DNA TGTGCCACTTACGAACATGGGGGCCTAAGCAATCAGCCCCAGCATTTT. Protein sequence: CATYEHGGLSNQPQHF.

The V gene is TRBV6-1, the J gene TRBJ2-1, with D possibly TRBD2 on 6 matching bases. Germline CDR1 is MNHNS and CDR2 is SASEGT. The CDR3 consists of 14 residues. V shed 5 bases and J shed 11 bases, with 19 bases lying between them. As DNA, the CDR3 is TGTGCCAGCAGTACCCGACTTTCGGAGGGTAAGCAGTTCTTC. It is translated as CASSTRLSEGKQFF.

The CDR3 region has the DNA TGTGCCAGCAGCCCCCAGACTTGGAATGAGCAGTTCTTC. This sequence encodes CASSPQTWNEQFF. This chain uses TRBV3-1 (or the pseudogene TRBV3-2) with TRBJ2-1; D unresolved. Trimming removed 4 bases at V and 7 bases at J, with 11 bases between. Germline values: CDR1 LGHDT, CDR2 YNNKEL (reference sequence). The CDR3 contains 13 residues.

This clone was seen only a few times. The chain combines TRBV7-8 with TRBJ1-5; 7 bases align to TRBD1. The CDR3 length is 15 residues. CDR1 and CDR2 from the germline V gene are SGHVS and FQNEAQ. Unmatched junction bases numbered 2, after V lost 0 bases and J lost 3 bases. The CDR3 DNA reads TGTGCCAGCAGCTTAGCAACAGGGGACAATCAGCCCCAGCATTTT. Translated, it gives CASSLATGDNQPQHF. The variable domain in full, with the rest retrieved from reference TRBV7-8 and TRBJ1-5, is GAGVSQSPRYKVAKRGQDVALRCDPISGHVSLFWYQQALGQGPEFLTYFQNEAQLDKSGLPSDRFFAERPEGSVSTLKIQRTQQEDSAVYLCASSLATGDNQPQHFGDGTRLSIL.

The rearrangement links TRBV5-1 to TRBJ2-2; 7 bases agree with TRBD1. Looked up from germline, CDR1 is SGHRS and CDR2 is YFSETQ. The V and J ends lost 4 bases and 0 bases, in that order; junction bases with no gene match: 15. There are 19 residues in the CDR3. In DNA form, the CDR3 reads TGCGCCAGCAGCCCCGGGACAGCTAACCTGGGGACGAACACCGGGGAGCTGTTTTTT. This codes for CASSPGTANLGTNTGELFF.

The chain links TRBV5-1 to TRBJ2-7, with 7 bases matching TRBD1. J gave up 2 bases and V 6 bases, and 11 bases lay outside the gene matches. CDR3 length: 15 amino acids. Germline CDR1 and CDR2: SGHRS and YFSETQ. This CDR3 reads CASTRGQDFTYEQYF. The DNA of the CDR3 is TGCGCCAGCACCCGAGGACAGGACTTTACCTACGAGCAGTACTTC.

The rearrangement uses TRBV2 and TRBJ2-7; 13 positions match TRBD2. Germline loops: CDR1 SNHLY, CDR2 FYNNEI. The length of the CDR3 is 14 residues. J lost 6 bases, V lost 5 bases, and 4 bases had no gene match. CDR3 protein: CASSRTSGSLEQYF. The DNA for the CDR3 is TGTGCCAGCAGTCGGACTAGCGGGAGTCTCGAGCAGTACTTC.